This T cell receptor (beta chain) was profiled in a study of a mutant IDH1 vaccine in newly diagnosed glioma. Study context: Across weeks 1, 3, 5, 7, 11, 15, 19 and 23, patients received a vaccination each time, eight in all. Vaccine administration was initiated 4-6 weeks following radiotherapy alone, or with temozolomide cycles. Overall study findings and caveats: Vaccine-induced immune responses occurred in 93.3% of patients.

CDR3 length: 16 residues. J lost 7 bases, V lost 0 bases, and 8 bases had no gene match. Germline V lookup: CDR1 ENHRY, CDR2 SYGVKD. The method was immunoSEQ multiplex PCR; TCRdb's version includes in-frame clones alone and lacks a portion of them. The data contain tens of thousands of clones, 91% of them singletons. In regard to this clone: The antigen is undetermined.

Described time point: week 5, during vaccination. Each dose delivered 300 ug of mutant IDH1 20-mer peptide subcutaneously with imiquimod. This sequence originates from a woman in her forties or fifties with glioma. The chain carries TRBV10-3 and TRBJ1-5, with TRBD1 matching over 8 bases. This sample comprised PBMCs, obtained from a glioma patient whose treatment included an IDH1 peptide vaccine. In DNA form, the CDR3 reads TGTGCCATCAGTGAGTCTGAGACAGGGGTGAGGCAGCCCCAGCATTTT. Amino acid sequence: CAISESETGVRQPQHF.